In this sample, the clone carrying this T cell receptor beta chain turned up many times. Its target is not known. The junction had 10 bases not matched to a gene; V was cut back by 6 bases and J by 2 bases. This CDR3 spans 15 amino acids. In germline, CDR1 is MNHEY, CDR2 SVGEGT. Memory CD4+ T cells were sorted as CD4+CD45RO+CD25- cells. Study observations and caveats: Tumor memory CD4+ T cell TCR gene usage clustered with blood and lymph node memory CD4+ cells and lymph node naive CD4+ cells.

Semi-nested PCR with Nested Universal Primer A followed constant-region reverse priming of full-length variable regions. TCRdb processed the 5' RACE reads anew with MiXCR; each CDR3 protein has one entry. The sample carries 60,000 to 65,000 distinct CDR3 sequences, approximately 23% recorded once. Material for sequencing was memory CD4+ T cells sorted from a lymph node. Subset here: memory CD4+ T cells, CD4+CD45RO+CD25-. This TCR came from a female donor with breast cancer. The chain carries TRBV6-2 or TRBV6-3 and TRBJ2-7, with 7 bases matching TRBD1. The CDR3, as DNA: TGTGCCAGCAGGCCACGGACAGGAAGCCCCTACGAGCAGTACTTC. As protein: CASRPRTGSPYEQYF.